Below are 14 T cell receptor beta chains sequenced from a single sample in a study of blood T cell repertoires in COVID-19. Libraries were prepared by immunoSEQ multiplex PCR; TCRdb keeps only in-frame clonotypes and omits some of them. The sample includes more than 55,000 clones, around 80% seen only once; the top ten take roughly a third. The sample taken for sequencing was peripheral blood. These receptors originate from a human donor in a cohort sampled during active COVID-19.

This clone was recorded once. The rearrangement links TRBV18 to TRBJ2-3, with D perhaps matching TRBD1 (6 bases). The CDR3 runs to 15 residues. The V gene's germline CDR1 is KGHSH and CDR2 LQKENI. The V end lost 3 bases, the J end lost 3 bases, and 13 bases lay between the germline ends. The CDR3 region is CASSPEGGFTDTQYF. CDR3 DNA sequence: TGTGCCAGCTCACCGGAAGGGGGATTTACAGATACGCAGTATTTT.

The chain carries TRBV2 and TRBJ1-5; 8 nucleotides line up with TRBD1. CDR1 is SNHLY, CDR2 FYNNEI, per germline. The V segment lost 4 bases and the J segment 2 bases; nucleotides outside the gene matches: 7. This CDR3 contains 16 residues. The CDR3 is CASSAEETGGNQPQHF. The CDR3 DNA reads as TGTGCCAGCAGTGCAGAGGAGACAGGGGGCAATCAGCCCCAGCATTTT.

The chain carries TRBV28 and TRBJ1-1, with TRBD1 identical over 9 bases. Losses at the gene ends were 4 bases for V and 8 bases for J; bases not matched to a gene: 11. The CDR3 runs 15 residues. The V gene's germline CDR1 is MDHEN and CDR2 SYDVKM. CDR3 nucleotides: TGTGCCAGCAGTTCACCGGGACAGGGTATTGTGGAAGCTTTCTTT. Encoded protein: CASSSPGQGIVEAFF.

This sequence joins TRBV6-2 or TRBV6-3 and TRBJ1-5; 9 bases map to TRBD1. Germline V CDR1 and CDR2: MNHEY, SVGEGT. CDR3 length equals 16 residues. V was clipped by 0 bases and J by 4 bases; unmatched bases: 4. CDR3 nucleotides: TGTGCCAGCAGTTACTCCGGGACAGGGCGGAATCAGCCCCAGCATTTT. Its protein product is CASSYSGTGRNQPQHF.

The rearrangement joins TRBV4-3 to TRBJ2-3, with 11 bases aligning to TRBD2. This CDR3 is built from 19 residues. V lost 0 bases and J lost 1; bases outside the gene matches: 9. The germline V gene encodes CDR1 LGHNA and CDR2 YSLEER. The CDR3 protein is CASSQDSNSGRARTDTQYF. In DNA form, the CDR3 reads TGCGCCAGCAGCCAAGATTCTAATAGCGGGAGGGCTCGCACAGATACGCAGTATTTT.

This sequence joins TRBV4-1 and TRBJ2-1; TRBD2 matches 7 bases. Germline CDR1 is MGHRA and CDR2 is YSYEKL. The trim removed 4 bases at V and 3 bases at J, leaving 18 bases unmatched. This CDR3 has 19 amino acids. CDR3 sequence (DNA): TGCGCCAGCAGCCGTTCGCGCACCCGTACTAGCGACTACTACAATGAGCAGTTCTTC. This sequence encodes CASSRSRTRTSDYYNEQFF.

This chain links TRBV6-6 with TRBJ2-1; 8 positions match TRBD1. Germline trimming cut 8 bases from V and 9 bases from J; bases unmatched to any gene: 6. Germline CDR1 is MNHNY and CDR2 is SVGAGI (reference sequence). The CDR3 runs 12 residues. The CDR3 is CASGRQGSEQFF. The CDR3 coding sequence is TGTGCCAGCGGACGACAGGGGAGTGAGCAGTTCTTC.

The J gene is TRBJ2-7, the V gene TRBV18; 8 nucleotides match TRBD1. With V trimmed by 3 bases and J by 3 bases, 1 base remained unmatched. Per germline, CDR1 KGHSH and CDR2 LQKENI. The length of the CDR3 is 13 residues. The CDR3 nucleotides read TGTGCCAGCTCACCGGACAGGGTCTACGAGCAGTACTTC. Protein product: CASSPDRVYEQYF.

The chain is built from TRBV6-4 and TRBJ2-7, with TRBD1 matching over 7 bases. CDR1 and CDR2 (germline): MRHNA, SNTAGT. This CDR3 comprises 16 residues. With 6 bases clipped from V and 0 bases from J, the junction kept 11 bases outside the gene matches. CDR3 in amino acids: CASRQGEVPFSYEQYF. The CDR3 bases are TGTGCCAGCAGGCAGGGGGAAGTTCCCTTCTCCTACGAGCAGTACTTC.

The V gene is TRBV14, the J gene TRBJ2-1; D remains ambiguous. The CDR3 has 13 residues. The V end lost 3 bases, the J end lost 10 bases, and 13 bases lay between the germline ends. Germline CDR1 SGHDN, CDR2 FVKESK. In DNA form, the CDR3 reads TGTGCCAGCAGCCAGTCTCTCTTTCGGGAGCAGTTCTTC. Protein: CASSQSLFREQFF.

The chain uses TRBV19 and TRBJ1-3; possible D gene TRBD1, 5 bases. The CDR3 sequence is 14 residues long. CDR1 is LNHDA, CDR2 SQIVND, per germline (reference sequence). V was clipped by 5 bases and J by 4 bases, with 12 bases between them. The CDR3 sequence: CASSRGSGGNTIYF. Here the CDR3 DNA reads TGTGCCAGTAGTCGGGGGAGCGGCGGAAACACCATATATTTT.

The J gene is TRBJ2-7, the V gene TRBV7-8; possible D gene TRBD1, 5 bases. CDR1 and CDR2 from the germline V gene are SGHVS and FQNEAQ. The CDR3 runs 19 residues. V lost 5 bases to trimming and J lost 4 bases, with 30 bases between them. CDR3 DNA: TGTGCCAGCAGCCCTCCTAGGAACAGTCGTAGAAGTTCAGGGTACGAGCAGTACTTC. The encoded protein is CASSPPRNSRRSSGYEQYF.

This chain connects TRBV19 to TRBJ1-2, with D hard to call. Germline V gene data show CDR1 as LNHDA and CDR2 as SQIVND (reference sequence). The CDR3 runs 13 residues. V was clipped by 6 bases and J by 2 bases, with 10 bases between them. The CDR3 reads CASSDGGNYGYTF. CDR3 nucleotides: TGTGCCAGTAGCGACGGAGGAAACTATGGCTACACCTTC.

DNA for the CDR3: TGTGCCAGCAGCATTCAACCACCGGGACTAGCAGGGGAAGATACGCAGTATTTT. This sequence encodes CASSIQPPGLAGEDTQYF. The V gene is TRBV7-8, the J gene TRBJ2-3; 9 positions match TRBD2. V lost 5 bases to trimming and J lost 5 bases; unmatched junction nucleotides: 17. The CDR3 is 18 residues long. Germline CDR1 reads SGHVS; CDR2 reads FQNEAQ.